The 25 T cell receptor beta chains given below trace back to one sample, sequenced in a study of OX40 agonist ivuxolimab in advanced cancers. Sequenced by immunoSEQ multiplex PCR; TCRdb stores in-frame clones only, minus some. The sample lists roughly 66,000 clones; approximately 78% were seen once. Source: CD4+ or CD8+ T cells sorted from blood, taken in a trial of the OX40 agonist ivuxolimab. Receptor source: an adult with an advanced solid tumor such as melanoma, head and neck, liver or kidney cancer.

This chain links TRBV29-1 with TRBJ2-7; possible D gene TRBD2, 6 bases. CDR3 size: 11 residues. V gave up 3 bases and J gave up 7 bases, with 10 bases separating them. The germline CDR1 and CDR2 sequences are SQVTM and ANQGSEA. The CDR3 protein is CSVDGGTEQYF. CDR3 sequence (DNA): TGCAGCGTTGATGGGGGGACTGAGCAGTACTTC.

Regarding this clone: Other DNA sequences within the sample encode an identical CDR3. CDR3 nucleotide sequence: TGTGCCAGCAGCTTGGCAAGCGGGTCTTACGAGCAGTACTTC. This translates into CASSLASGSYEQYF. This chain uses TRBV5-4 with TRBJ2-7; tentative D call: TRBD2 (6 bases). This CDR3 has 14 residues. Per germline, CDR1 SGHNT and CDR2 YYREEE (reference sequence). Trimming pared 0 bases from V and 4 bases from J, leaving 11 bases between.

In DNA form, the CDR3 reads TGCGCCAGCAGCTCGGACAGGGTAAGAACTGAAGCTTTCTTT. It specifies CASSSDRVRTEAFF. The chain recombines TRBV5-1 with TRBJ1-1, with 8 bases aligning to TRBD1. The CDR3 loop spans 14 amino acids. The trim removed 3 bases at V and 5 bases at J, leaving 6 bases unmatched. Germline V gene lookup returns CDR1 SGHRS and CDR2 YFSETQ.

This clone was seen a handful of times. The V and J genes are TRBV6-5 and TRBJ1-1, with a possible D match to TRBD1 (6 bases). Trimming left V 8 bases short and J 1 base short, with 11 bases between. The germline V gene encodes CDR1 MNHEY and CDR2 SVGAGI. This CDR3 has 13 residues. The CDR3 loop reads CASLEGENTEAFF. The CDR3 DNA is TGTGCCAGCCTAGAGGGGGAGAACACTGAAGCTTTCTTT.

The chain uses TRBV14 and TRBJ1-1; D is unresolved. Trimming stripped 5 bases from V and 1 base from J, with 11 bases between. CDR3 length equals 14 residues. Germline lookup yields CDR1 SGHDN and CDR2 FVKESK. CDR3 protein: CASSRLGQNTEAFF. DNA of the CDR3: TGTGCCAGCAGCAGGCTTGGCCAGAACACTGAAGCTTTCTTT.

V usage is TRBV7-9 and J usage is TRBJ2-2, with TRBD2 matching 9 bases. The CDR3 sequence is 15 residues long. Losses at the gene ends were 4 bases for V and 6 bases for J; bases not matched to a gene: 6. CDR1 and CDR2 (germline): SEHNR, FQNEAQ (reference sequence). The CDR3 DNA reads as TGTGCCAGCAGCTCGACTAGCGGTAGGGCCGGGGAGCTGTTTTTT. It codes for CASSSTSGRAGELFF.

This clone was detected only a few times. The chain combines TRBV18 with TRBJ2-1; D remains unclear. CDR3 size: 11 residues. The germline V gene encodes CDR1 KGHSH and CDR2 LQKENI. V lost 6 bases and J lost 6, with 6 bases in between. This CDR3 reads CASSGSNEQFF. As DNA, the CDR3 is TGTGCCAGCTCCGGGTCCAATGAGCAGTTCTTC.

V and J are TRBV5-1 and TRBJ2-5; D remains ambiguous. This CDR3 is built from 12 residues. V shed 3 bases and J shed 5 bases, with 8 bases lying between them. The germline V gene has CDR1 SGHRS and CDR2 YFSETQ. The CDR3, as DNA: TGCGCCAGCAGCTATTACGGGGAGACCCAGTACTTC. This encodes CASSYYGETQYF.

The chain employs TRBV5-1 and TRBJ2-7; D ambiguous. The V gene lost 5 bases and the J gene lost 7 bases, with 22 bases spanning the gap. The CDR3 is 15 amino acids. Germline V lookup: CDR1 SGHRS, CDR2 YFSETQ. CDR3: CASRLTNLVAWEQYF. DNA of the CDR3: TGCGCCAGCAGGCTCACTAACCTTGTCGCCTGGGAGCAGTACTTC.

The chain carries TRBV6-5 and TRBJ1-1; D remains unclear. Germline V gene sequence: CDR1 MNHEY, CDR2 SVGAGI. V was pared by 0 bases and J by 3 bases, with 11 bases between. This CDR3 comprises 15 residues. As DNA, the CDR3 is TGTGCCAGCAGTTACTCGGTCAATTCGGACACTGAAGCTTTCTTT. This encodes CASSYSVNSDTEAFF.

This clone was recorded a few times. The rearrangement joins TRBV7-9 to TRBJ1-2; no definite D call. CDR1 SEHNR and CDR2 FQNEAQ come from the germline V gene (reference sequence). CDR3 length equals 14 residues. V shed 0 bases and J shed 6 bases, with 11 bases lying between them. This CDR3 is CASSLAGPDHGYTF. DNA for the CDR3: TGTGCCAGCAGCTTAGCAGGGCCAGATCATGGCTACACCTTC.

This clone has more than one count but fewer than ten. The chain uses TRBV6-5 and TRBJ2-3; tentative D call: TRBD1 (6 bases). The CDR3 runs 14 residues. With 5 bases removed from V and 5 bases from J, the gap between germline ends came to 14 bases. The germline V gene has CDR1 MNHEY and CDR2 SVGAGI. CDR3 amino acids: CASSLRGRGDTQYF. CDR3 coding DNA: TGTGCCAGCAGTCTCCGGGGCAGGGGAGATACGCAGTATTTT.

The J gene is TRBJ2-2, the V gene TRBV5-1; D remains ambiguous. Germline lookup yields CDR1 SGHRS and CDR2 YFSETQ. Trimming removed 5 bases at V and 0 bases at J, with 8 bases between. There are 14 residues in the CDR3. DNA for the CDR3: TGCGCCAGCAGTTCGGCGTCGAACACCGGGGAGCTGTTTTTT. Translated, it gives CASSSASNTGELFF. The complete variable domain, with remaining parts taken from reference TRBV5-1 and TRBJ2-2, reads KAGVTQTPRYLIKTRGQQVTLSCSPISGHRSVSWYQQTPGQGLQFLFEYFSETQRNKGNFPGRFSGRQFSNSRSEMNVSTLELGDSALYLCASSSASNTGELFFGEGSRLTVL.

The chain links TRBV11-2 to TRBJ2-2; TRBD2 might be the D (5 bases). The CDR3 loop spans 16 amino acids. V lost 6 bases and J 0 bases, leaving 14 bases between the germline ends. CDR1 and CDR2 from the germline V gene are SGHAT and FQNNGV. The CDR3 nucleotides read TGTGCCAGCAGTACTAGACTACCTCCGAACACCGGGGAGCTGTTTTTT. Translated, it gives CASSTRLPPNTGELFF.

The chain carries TRBV9 and TRBJ2-5; maybe TRBD2 (6 bases). Germline CDR1 is SGDLS and CDR2 is YYNGEE. CDR3 size: 16 residues. Trimming removed 0 bases at V and 2 bases at J, with 14 bases between. Here the CDR3 reads CASSVGAGRTQETQYF. The CDR3 DNA is TGTGCCAGCAGCGTAGGGGCGGGGAGGACTCAAGAGACCCAGTACTTC.

This sequence joins TRBV28 and TRBJ1-2, with 8 bases aligning to TRBD1. The CDR3 has 15 amino acids. The ends lost 3 bases at V and 3 bases at J; junction bases unmatched: 6. CDR1 MDHEN and CDR2 SYDVKM come from the germline V gene. CDR3 in DNA: TGTGCCAGCAGTTTTTCAGGGGGCGCGGACTATGGCTACACCTTC. Protein sequence: CASSFSGGADYGYTF.

This chain joins TRBV7-3 and TRBJ2-3, with D uncertain. Germline lookup yields CDR1 SGHTA and CDR2 FQGTGA. The CDR3 is made up of 13 amino acids. Trimming pared 0 bases from V and 5 bases from J, leaving 6 bases between. The DNA for the CDR3 is TGTGCCAGCAGCTTAACGAGTGGAGATACGCAGTATTTT. Protein product: CASSLTSGDTQYF.

As to this clone: Since a much larger clone is just one base distant, this may be a read error. The genes are TRBV6-6 and TRBJ1-1; tentative D call: TRBD1 (5 bases). The CDR3 length is 13 residues. Trimming took off 2 bases at V and 1 base at J, with 5 bases between the two ends. CDR1 MNHNY and CDR2 SVGAGI come from the germline V gene (reference sequence). The CDR3 protein is CASSYRGNTEAFF. CDR3 coding DNA: TGTGCCAGCAGTTACAGGGGGAACACTGAAGCTTTCTTT.

This clone was detected once. CDR3: CASSLRGRDYGYTF. In DNA form, the CDR3 reads TGTGCCAGCAGCTTACGGGGGCGGGACTATGGCTACACCTTC. The gene calls are TRBV7-9 and TRBJ1-2; TRBD1 is a possible D gene (6 bases). V dropped 2 bases and J dropped 3 bases, with 10 bases sitting between them. Germline CDR1 is SEHNR and CDR2 is FQNEAQ (reference sequence). The CDR3 spans 14 residues. Drawing the rest from reference TRBV7-9 and TRBJ1-2, the complete variable domain is DTGVSQNPRHKITKRGQNVTFRCDPISEHNRLYWYRQTLGQGPEFLTYFQNEAQLEKSRLLSDRFSAERPKGSFSTLEIQRTEQGDSAMYLCASSLRGRDYGYTFGSGTRLTVV.

The chain couples TRBV5-1 to TRBJ1-1; D is unclear. V dropped 3 bases and J dropped 3 bases, with 6 bases sitting between them. This CDR3 is 12 amino acids long. The germline V gene encodes CDR1 SGHRS and CDR2 YFSETQ. CDR3 sequence reads: CASSSPHTEAFF. The DNA of the CDR3 is TGCGCCAGCAGCTCCCCTCACACTGAAGCTTTCTTT.

This sequence joins TRBV18 and TRBJ1-5; no clear D. Germline loops: CDR1 KGHSH, CDR2 LQKENI. Deletions cut 3 bases from V and 2 bases from J, with 5 bases between. This CDR3 is 13 amino acids long. CDR3 amino acids: CASSPWGNQPQHF. In nucleotides, the CDR3 is TGTGCCAGCTCACCGTGGGGCAATCAGCCCCAGCATTTT.

The V gene is TRBV10-3, the J gene TRBJ2-7, with TRBD2 matching over 16 bases. With V trimmed by 10 bases and J by 6 bases, 9 bases remained unmatched. CDR3 length equals 15 residues. The germline V gene has CDR1 ENHRY and CDR2 SYGVKD. Written as DNA, the CDR3 is TGTGCCAGTAAGGGGACTAGCGGGAGGGATCTCGAGCAGTACTTC. Amino acids: CASKGTSGRDLEQYF.

The V and J genes are TRBV5-1 and TRBJ2-5; 7 bases line up with TRBD2. Trimming removed 3 bases from V and 2 bases from J; junction bases left unmatched: 7. Germline CDR1 SGHRS, CDR2 YFSETQ. The CDR3 loop spans 15 amino acids. The CDR3 region has the DNA TGCGCCAGCAGCTCGCTGGGGGGGGAGCAAGAGACCCAGTACTTC. As protein: CASSSLGGEQETQYF. The full variable domain, in which reference TRBV5-1 and TRBJ2-5 provide the parts outside the CDR3, is KAGVTQTPRYLIKTRGQQVTLSCSPISGHRSVSWYQQTPGQGLQFLFEYFSETQRNKGNFPGRFSGRQFSNSRSEMNVSTLELGDSALYLCASSSLGGEQETQYFGPGTRLLVL.

V gene TRBV30 combines with J gene TRBJ1-3; D unresolved. The CDR3 extends over 14 amino acids. Looked up from germline, CDR1 is GTSNPN and CDR2 is SVGIG (reference sequence). Trimming removed 3 bases at V and 1 base at J, with 10 bases between. CDR3 bases: TGTGCCTGGAGGTCCCCTGGATCTGGAAACACCATATATTTT. Translated, it gives CAWRSPGSGNTIYF.

This chain uses TRBV7-2 with TRBJ2-1, with D possibly being TRBD2 (6 bases). V was cut by 2 bases and J by 7 bases, with 15 bases left in between. The CDR3 is 15 amino acids. Per the germline V gene, CDR1 is SGHTA and CDR2 is FQGNSA. The CDR3: CASSLTGRGTNEQFF. CDR3 DNA: TGTGCCAGCAGCTTAACCGGACGCGGGACGAATGAGCAGTTCTTC.